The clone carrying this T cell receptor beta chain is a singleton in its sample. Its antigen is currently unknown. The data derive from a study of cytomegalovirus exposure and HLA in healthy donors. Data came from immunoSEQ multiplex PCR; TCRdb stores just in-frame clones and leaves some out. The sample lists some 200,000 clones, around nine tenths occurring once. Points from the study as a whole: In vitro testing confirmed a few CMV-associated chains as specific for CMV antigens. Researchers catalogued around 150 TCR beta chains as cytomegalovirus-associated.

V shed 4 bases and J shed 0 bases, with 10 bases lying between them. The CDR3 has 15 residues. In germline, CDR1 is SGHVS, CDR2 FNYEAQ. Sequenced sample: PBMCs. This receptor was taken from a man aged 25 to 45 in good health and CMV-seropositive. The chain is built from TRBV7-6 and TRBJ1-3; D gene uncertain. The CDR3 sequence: CASSYARSSGNTIYF. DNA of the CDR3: TGTGCCAGCAGCTACGCTCGGAGCTCTGGAAACACCATATATTTT.